This entry lists 30 T cell receptor beta chains sequenced from one sample in a study of control samples from healthy donors and cancer patients. Sequencing was performed with immunoSEQ multiplex PCR; in TCRdb, only in-frame clones are kept and a portion is missing. The top ten hold under 20% of the sample, which has about 69,000 clones, about 90% seen once. Sequencing was done on a sample of PBMCs. Receptors originate from a man in his fifties or sixties with lung cancer.

The chain has TRBV5-1 and TRBJ2-5; 8 positions match TRBD2. Germline assignment: CDR1 SGHRS and CDR2 YFSETQ. With V trimmed by 3 bases and J by 6 bases, 10 bases remained unmatched. The CDR3 consists of 15 residues. CDR3 region: CASSSGGGSSQTQYF. The CDR3 DNA sequence: TGCGCCAGCAGCTCCGGGGGGGGTTCATCACAGACCCAGTACTTC.

The V and J genes are TRBV6-1 and TRBJ1-4; D might be TRBD1 (6 bases). CDR3 length: 14 amino acids. In germline, CDR1 is MNHNS, CDR2 SASEGT. Trimming shortened V by 2 bases and J by 6 bases, and 10 bases separated the two germline ends. The chain's CDR3 is CASSERRQDEKLFF. The CDR3 DNA reads as TGTGCCAGCAGTGAAAGGCGACAGGATGAAAAACTGTTTTTT.

This sequence joins TRBV6-5 and TRBJ1-4; D may be TRBD1 (6 bases). There are 15 residues in the CDR3. V was clipped by 8 bases and J by 8 bases, with 21 bases between them. Germline V gene lookup returns CDR1 MNHEY and CDR2 SVGAGI. The CDR3 sequence: CASSGGRLLLEKLFF. CDR3 bases: TGTGCCAGCTCGGGGGGGCGGTTGCTTCTGGAAAAACTGTTTTTT.

The chain has TRBV5-4 and TRBJ2-2, with D possibly matching TRBD2 (6 bases). The CDR3 extends over 15 amino acids. Germline lookup yields CDR1 SGHNT and CDR2 YYREEE (reference sequence). This chain's CDR3 is CASGGEPANTGELFF. Here the CDR3 DNA reads TGTGCAAGTGGAGGGGAACCTGCGAACACCGGGGAGCTGTTTTTT.

This chain connects TRBV29-1 to TRBJ1-2; possibly TRBD1 for D (5 bases). V lost 7 bases, J lost 8 bases, and 8 bases lay in between. Germline CDR1 SQVTM, CDR2 ANQGSEA. The CDR3 contains 9 residues. The CDR3 loop is CSAGGGYTF. In DNA, the CDR3 is TGCAGCGCTGGGGGAGGCTACACCTTC.

The sample holds a few counts of this clone. The rearrangement uses TRBV5-1 and TRBJ2-3; 8 nucleotides agree with TRBD2. The length of the CDR3 is 15 residues. The germline V gene has CDR1 SGHRS and CDR2 YFSETQ. Trimming cost V 3 bases and J 0 bases; bases outside gene matches: 3. CDR3 coding DNA: TGCGCCAGCAGCTGGCGGGGGGCTAGCACAGATACGCAGTATTTT. Residues: CASSWRGASTDTQYF.

The chain combines TRBV9 with TRBJ1-1; D perhaps matches TRBD1 (5 bases). Looked up from germline, CDR1 is SGDLS and CDR2 is YYNGEE. CDR3 length: 15 amino acids. The V end was cut by 0 bases, the J end by 8 bases, with 17 bases between. CDR3 DNA: TGTGCCAGCAGCGTAGGTTCCAGGGCGGACTGGGAAGCTTTCTTT. Its translation is CASSVGSRADWEAFF. The variable domain in full, completed from reference TRBV9 and TRBJ1-1, reads DSGVTQTPKHLITATGQRVTLRCSPRSGDLSVYWYQQSLDQGLQFLIQYYNGEERAKGNILERFSAQQFPDLHSELNLSSLELGDSALYFCASSVGSRADWEAFFGQGTRLTVV.

V and J are TRBV7-2 and TRBJ2-7; 7 bases are shared with TRBD1. After removal of 4 bases from V and 7 bases from J, the junction contained 10 bases not matched to a gene. Germline-derived CDR1 and CDR2 are SGHTA and FQGNSA. The length of the CDR3 is 14 residues. CDR3: CASSSQGYGGEQYF. CDR3 nucleotide sequence: TGTGCCAGCAGCTCACAGGGGTATGGGGGAGAGCAGTACTTC.

This chain links TRBV2 with TRBJ2-5, with 8 bases identical to TRBD2. Germline CDR1 reads SNHLY; CDR2 reads FYNNEI. The ends lost 4 bases at V and 5 bases at J; junction bases unmatched: 6. The CDR3 has 14 residues. This CDR3 reads CASSAESGGETQYF. The CDR3 coding sequence is TGTGCCAGCAGTGCAGAAAGCGGGGGTGAGACCCAGTACTTC.

CDR3 sequence: CASSPRTDNSPLHF. The CDR3 DNA reads as TGTGCCAGCAGCCCCCGGACGGATAATTCACCCCTCCACTTT. The V call is TRBV3-1 (or the pseudogene TRBV3-2), the J call TRBJ1-6, with D unclear. The germline V gene encodes CDR1 LGHDT and CDR2 YNNKEL (reference sequence). Trimming left V 4 bases short and J 5 bases short, with 9 bases between. This CDR3 spans 14 amino acids.

The chain links TRBV14 to TRBJ1-2; D gene uncertain. Germline loops: CDR1 SGHDN, CDR2 FVKESK. The CDR3 is 13 amino acids. The V end lost 0 bases, the J end lost 4 bases, and 6 bases lay between the germline ends. CDR3 amino acids: CASSQEQLYGYTF. The CDR3 DNA reads TGTGCCAGCAGCCAAGAACAGCTCTATGGCTACACCTTC.

The chain uses TRBV24-1 and TRBJ1-2; no firm D call. The V and J ends lost 5 bases and 1 base respectively, with 13 bases between them. Germline CDR1 reads KGHDR; CDR2 reads SFDVKD. The CDR3 length is 15 residues. The CDR3 DNA reads as TGTGCCACCAGTGTGAGGGCCGGCCTTAACTATGGCTACACCTTC. It codes for CATSVRAGLNYGYTF.

V and J are TRBV5-4 and TRBJ1-1; D is possibly TRBD1 (5 bases). V dropped 0 bases and J dropped 2 bases, with 14 bases sitting between them. The CDR3 length is 16 residues. CDR1 and CDR2 (germline): SGHNT, YYREEE (reference sequence). The CDR3 DNA reads as TGTGCCAGCAGCTTGGGAGAGGGGTTAAGTAACACTGAAGCTTTCTTT. Translation gives CASSLGEGLSNTEAFF.

The chain employs TRBV7-2 and TRBJ1-5; weak D call: TRBD1 (6 bases). Looked up from germline, CDR1 is SGHTA and CDR2 is FQGNSA. Trimming left V 3 bases short and J 0 bases short, with 12 bases between. This CDR3 is 16 amino acids long. CDR3 in DNA: TGTGCCAGCAGCTTGTTTCGGACAGATAGCAATCAGCCCCAGCATTTT. Amino acid sequence: CASSLFRTDSNQPQHF.

The chain links TRBV6-6 to TRBJ1-2, with D possibly TRBD1 on 5 matching bases. V gave up 6 bases and J gave up 8 bases, with 19 bases separating them. Germline V gene lookup returns CDR1 MNHNY and CDR2 SVGAGI (reference sequence). The CDR3 covers 14 residues. CDR3 bases: TGTGCCAGCAGCGTTGACAGCTCGCGGGGAGGCTACACCTTC. Translating it yields CASSVDSSRGGYTF.

The DNA of the CDR3 is TGTGCCTGGAGGGACGCTGGTCCCGGGGAGCTGTTTTTT. Amino acid sequence: CAWRDAGPGELFF. The V call is TRBV30, the J call TRBJ2-2; D gene uncertain. The CDR3 covers 13 residues. V was trimmed by 3 bases and J by 6 bases, leaving 11 bases between them. Germline CDR1 GTSNPN, CDR2 SVGIG (reference sequence).

This sequence joins TRBV6-5 and TRBJ2-2; 7 positions agree with TRBD1. Losses at the gene ends were 4 bases for V and 7 bases for J; bases not matched to a gene: 9. The CDR3 covers 15 residues. Germline CDR1 is MNHEY and CDR2 is SVGAGI. CDR3 nucleotide sequence: TGTGCCAGCAGTTTGATAGGGGGCGCCGGCGGGGAGCTGTTTTTT. Translating gives CASSLIGGAGGELFF.

V gene TRBV6-5 combines with J gene TRBJ2-3, with D perhaps matching TRBD2 (6 bases). The germline CDR1 and CDR2 sequences are MNHEY and SVGAGI. Trimming shortened V by 6 bases and J by 2 bases, and 15 bases separated the two germline ends. This CDR3 spans 15 amino acids. The CDR3 sequence: CASSPPGVLTDTQYF. The CDR3 coding sequence is TGTGCCAGCAGCCCCCCGGGGGTCCTCACAGATACGCAGTATTTT.

A single count supports this clone. CDR3 DNA: TGTGCCACCAGTGAGTCCCGGGATCAAGAGACCCAGTACTTC. This sequence encodes CATSESRDQETQYF. The rearrangement uses TRBV24-1 and TRBJ2-5; D perhaps matches TRBD2 (5 bases). The CDR3 is 14 amino acids. Trimming shortened V by 4 bases and J by 2 bases, and 10 bases separated the two germline ends. Germline CDR1 reads KGHDR; CDR2 reads SFDVKD.

The chain uses TRBV10-2 and TRBJ1-1; 7 bases align to TRBD1. This CDR3 contains 13 residues. Germline CDR1 is WSHSY and CDR2 is SAAADI. Trimming took 6 bases from V and 7 from J; bases not matched to a gene: 8. Here the CDR3 DNA reads TGCGCCAGCAGAAGAGACAGGGACGATGAAGCTTTCTTT. It specifies CASRRDRDDEAFF.

The rearrangement joins TRBV11-3 to TRBJ1-1; D ambiguous. The V gene's germline CDR1 is SGHNT and CDR2 YENEEA. The CDR3 runs 13 residues. Trimming removed 0 bases from V and 6 bases from J, with 8 bases in between. The DNA for the CDR3 is TGTGCCAGCAGCTTAGACCCTTGGGCTGAAGCTTTCTTT. Protein sequence: CASSLDPWAEAFF.

The chain combines TRBV9 with TRBJ1-1, with D tentatively TRBD1 (5 bases). The V gene's germline CDR1 is SGDLS and CDR2 YYNGEE. Trimming cost V 1 base and J 1 base, with 5 bases left between them. The CDR3 is 13 amino acids. CDR3: CASSVQGNTEAFF. CDR3 coding DNA: TGTGCCAGCAGCGTACAGGGGAACACTGAAGCTTTCTTT.

The chain is built from TRBV7-2 and TRBJ1-2; D not resolved. V was clipped by 0 bases and J by 3 bases, with 8 bases between them. Germline V lookup: CDR1 SGHTA, CDR2 FQGNSA. The CDR3 has 14 residues. The CDR3 sequence: CASSLATSDYGYTF. Written as DNA, the CDR3 is TGTGCCAGCAGCTTAGCCACGTCAGACTATGGCTACACCTTC.

The chain has TRBV7-3 and TRBJ1-6; TRBD1 matches 7 bases. V lost 2 bases and J lost 11; bases outside the gene matches: 12. The CDR3 is 16 residues long. In germline, CDR1 is SGHTA, CDR2 FQGTGA. Here the CDR3 DNA reads TGTGCCAGCAGCTTAGGGGGGGGGACAGAGTCAGCACCCCTCCACTTT. Encoded protein: CASSLGGGTESAPLHF.

The chain joins TRBV6-1 to TRBJ1-5; D not resolved. This CDR3 spans 16 amino acids. Trimming took 1 base from V and 0 from J, leaving 10 bases between them. Germline V gene data show CDR1 as MNHNS and CDR2 as SASEGT. The CDR3 loop reads CASSEEVTYSNQPQHF. The CDR3 region has the DNA TGTGCCAGCAGTGAAGAGGTAACTTATAGCAATCAGCCCCAGCATTTT.

In this sample, this clone turned up once. V is TRBV3-1 (or the pseudogene TRBV3-2) and J is TRBJ2-4; no firm D call. Trimming took 1 base from V and 8 from J, leaving 15 bases between them. Germline assignment: CDR1 LGHDT and CDR2 YNNKEL (reference sequence). CDR3 size: 15 residues. This CDR3 is CASSQVAGPGHIQYF. In DNA form, the CDR3 reads TGTGCCAGCAGCCAAGTGGCCGGGCCCGGCCACATTCAGTACTTC.

This clone turned up a few times. The chain joins TRBV6-5 to TRBJ2-3; 7 bases line up with TRBD2. J gave up 6 bases and V 2 bases, and 2 bases lay outside the gene matches. The CDR3 covers 13 residues. CDR1 and CDR2 from the germline V gene are MNHEY and SVGAGI. Here the CDR3 reads CASSYQRGDTQYF. The CDR3 nucleotides are TGTGCCAGCAGTTACCAGCGGGGCGATACGCAGTATTTT.

CDR3 DNA sequence: TGTGCCAGCAGCTTACACGGGGGGGCCGTAGAGACCCAGTACTTC. It is translated as CASSLHGGAVETQYF. The chain uses TRBV7-3 and TRBJ2-5, with 8 bases fitting TRBD2. The CDR3 is 15 residues long. The V gene end was trimmed by 2 bases and the J gene end by 4 bases; junction bases not matched to a gene: 6. Germline CDR1 SGHTA, CDR2 FQGTGA.

The chain links TRBV19 to TRBJ2-1; tentatively, D is TRBD2 (6 bases). The CDR3 runs 15 residues. Trimming pared 3 bases from V and 6 bases from J, leaving 15 bases between. Germline CDR1 reads LNHDA; CDR2 reads SQIVND (reference sequence). The CDR3 reads CASSMPGLKSNEQFF. The CDR3 coding sequence is TGTGCCAGTAGTATGCCGGGACTGAAATCCAATGAGCAGTTCTTC.

This chain connects TRBV5-8 to TRBJ1-5; tentative D call: TRBD1 (5 bases). The germline CDR1 and CDR2 sequences are SGHTS and YDEGEE. This CDR3 is built from 15 residues. V lost 2 bases and J lost 2, with 11 bases in between. DNA of the CDR3: TGTGCCAGCAGCTTCGGGGGATACGGCAATCAGCCCCAGCATTTT. Amino acid sequence: CASSFGGYGNQPQHF. Looking up the rest from reference TRBV5-8 and TRBJ1-5 gives the full variable domain: EAGVTQSPTHLIKTRGQQATLRCSPISGHTSVYWYQQALGLGLQFLLWYDEGEERNRGNFPPRFSGRQFPNYSSELNVNALELEDSALYLCASSFGGYGNQPQHFGDGTRLSIL.